These 26 T cell receptor beta chains were all obtained from the same sample, sequenced in a study of identical twins. MiXCR was run by TCRdb on the 5' RACE reads, yielding one entry per CDR3 protein. This sample carries roughly 500,000 distinct CDR3 sequences, 22% of them seen once, and the ten largest clones take 0.91%. These same records also appear under a second study, on T cells expressing NK-cell markers.

Input material: CD4+ T cells sorted from blood. These receptors were collected from a woman between 18 and 29 years old in good health.

The chain employs TRBV28 and TRBJ2-7, with 14 nucleotides matching TRBD2. V lost 2 bases and J lost 4; bases outside the gene matches: 4. Germline V gene lookup returns CDR1 MDHEN and CDR2 SYDVKM. The CDR3 spans 16 residues. CDR3 in amino acids: CASSLGGTSGSYEQYF. CDR3 nucleotide sequence: TGTGCCAGCAGTTTAGGGGGGACTAGCGGGAGTTACGAGCAGTACTTC.

The chain links TRBV6-5 to TRBJ2-7; D possibly corresponds to TRBD2 (5 bases). The germline V gene has CDR1 MNHEY and CDR2 SVGAGI. V lost 0 bases and J lost 0, with 12 bases in between. The CDR3 length is 16 residues. The CDR3 DNA reads as TGTGCCAGCAGTTACTCGAGGGCAGTGAGCTCCTACGAGCAGTACTTC. Amino acids: CASSYSRAVSSYEQYF.

This chain links TRBV5-1 with TRBJ2-7; D is perhaps TRBD2 (6 bases). The V gene lost 4 bases and the J gene lost 2 bases, with 16 bases spanning the gap. Germline values: CDR1 SGHRS, CDR2 YFSETQ. This CDR3 region has 15 residues. CDR3 in amino acids: CASSLGTPVPYEQYF. CDR3 coding DNA: TGCGCCAGCAGCCTGGGGACTCCCGTCCCCTACGAGCAGTACTTC.

The rearrangement uses TRBV20-1 and TRBJ2-1, with 7 bases that match TRBD1. The V gene end was trimmed by 6 bases and the J gene end by 1 base; junction bases not matched to a gene: 6. CDR3 size: 14 residues. Germline CDR1 DFQATT, CDR2 SNEGSKA (reference sequence). The chain's CDR3 is CSATKGQSYNEQFF. The CDR3 DNA is TGCAGTGCGACCAAGGGACAGTCCTACAATGAGCAGTTCTTC.

Only a few counts were recorded for this clonotype. This chain uses TRBV6-1 with TRBJ1-6; D is perhaps TRBD1 (6 bases). Germline V CDR1 and CDR2: MNHNS, SASEGT. This CDR3 contains 15 residues. The V and J ends lost 6 bases and 3 bases respectively, with 12 bases between them. CDR3 amino acids: CASRKDSGYNSPLHF. Written as DNA, the CDR3 is TGTGCCAGCAGGAAGGACAGCGGCTATAATTCACCCCTCCACTTT.

This clonotype was observed many times. The chain uses TRBV6-4 and TRBJ2-7; 12 bases are a match to TRBD2. This CDR3 contains 15 residues. V lost 6 bases and J lost 1; bases outside the gene matches: 4. CDR1 is MRHNA and CDR2 is SNTAGT in the germline V gene. CDR3: CASRPSGGASYEQYF. The CDR3, as DNA: TGTGCCAGCAGACCTAGCGGGGGGGCGTCCTACGAGCAGTACTTC.

This clonotype has just a few counts. The chain is built from TRBV9 and TRBJ2-7; perhaps TRBD2 as D (6 bases). The CDR3 length is 14 residues. CDR1 and CDR2 (germline): SGDLS, YYNGEE. The V end was cut by 0 bases, the J end by 3 bases, with 10 bases between. The CDR3 DNA is TGTGCCAGCAGCGTAGGGCGGGGTAACTACGAGCAGTACTTC. Translated, it gives CASSVGRGNYEQYF.

The chain uses TRBV20-1 and TRBJ2-3; D gene unclear. Germline V gene lookup returns CDR1 DFQATT and CDR2 SNEGSKA (reference sequence). The CDR3 sequence is 15 residues long. V was trimmed by 3 bases and J by 2 bases, leaving 15 bases between them. DNA of the CDR3: TGCAGTGCTAGTTGGTACGGGCGATACACAGATACGCAGTATTTT. Translation: CSASWYGRYTDTQYF.

This clonotype has more than one count but fewer than ten. The CDR3 protein is CASSQGLAGISTDTQYF. The CDR3 nucleotides are TGTGCCAGCAGCCAAGGACTAGCGGGAATTAGCACAGATACGCAGTATTTT. The chain couples TRBV14 to TRBJ2-3; 11 bases are a match to TRBD2. Germline loops: CDR1 SGHDN, CDR2 FVKESK. V was clipped by 1 base and J by 0 bases; unmatched bases: 3. CDR3 length: 17 amino acids.

The rearrangement links TRBV20-1 to TRBJ2-7; TRBD2 might be the D (5 bases). Trimming shortened V by 6 bases and J by 5 bases, and 14 bases separated the two germline ends. Germline values: CDR1 DFQATT, CDR2 SNEGSKA (reference sequence). The CDR3 is 12 residues long. The CDR3 nucleotides are TGCAGTGCGAGCTACTGGCGGGACGAGCAGTACTTC. Its protein product is CSASYWRDEQYF.

This sequence joins TRBV15 and TRBJ2-2, with a possible D match to TRBD1 (5 bases). V lost 2 bases to trimming and J lost 6 bases, with 13 bases between them. The CDR3 has 15 amino acids. CDR1 is LNHNV and CDR2 is YYDKDF in the germline V gene (reference sequence). The CDR3 is CATSRLDTKSGELFF. The DNA for the CDR3 is TGTGCCACCAGCAGACTGGACACGAAGTCCGGGGAGCTGTTTTTT.

This chain joins TRBV7-2 and TRBJ2-7, with a weak D call TRBD2 (6 bases). The CDR3 totals 15 residues. The germline V gene has CDR1 SGHTA and CDR2 FQGNSA. V lost 5 bases and J lost 1, with 15 bases in between. CDR3 amino acids: CASSPRQGLSYEQYF. The CDR3 nucleotides are TGTGCCAGCAGCCCCCGGCAGGGACTTTCCTACGAGCAGTACTTC.

This sequence joins TRBV20-1 and TRBJ2-1, with D uncertain. CDR3 length: 12 residues. The V gene lost 6 bases and the J gene lost 6 bases, with 12 bases spanning the gap. The V gene's germline CDR1 is DFQATT and CDR2 SNEGSKA (reference sequence). CDR3 in DNA: TGCAGTGCAAGCCGACGACCCAATGAGCAGTTCTTC. Translation: CSASRRPNEQFF.

This clonotype was seen a handful of times. The gene calls are TRBV6-1 and TRBJ2-7; 7 nucleotides line up with TRBD2. The CDR3 sequence is 13 residues long. Germline CDR1 reads MNHNS; CDR2 reads SASEGT. Germline trimming cut 7 bases from V and 2 bases from J; bases unmatched to any gene: 5. This CDR3 reads CASTKGRAYEQYF. CDR3 DNA: TGTGCCAGCACGAAGGGGAGGGCCTACGAGCAGTACTTC.

The J gene is TRBJ1-2, the V gene TRBV20-1; D gene uncertain. CDR3 length: 10 residues. V lost 6 bases to trimming and J lost 8 bases, with 10 bases between them. The V gene's germline CDR1 is DFQATT and CDR2 SNEGSKA (reference sequence). The CDR3 is CSAWMEGYTF. The CDR3 coding sequence is TGCAGTGCCTGGATGGAGGGCTACACCTTC.

The CDR3, as DNA: TGCGCCAGCAGCTTGCTGTCGGAGAACACTGAAGCTTTCTTT. Translation: CASSLLSENTEAFF. The chain has TRBV5-1 and TRBJ1-1, with D hard to call. The CDR3 is 14 residues long. The germline CDR1 and CDR2 sequences are SGHRS and YFSETQ. Trimming pared 1 base from V and 1 base from J, leaving 8 bases between.

This sequence joins TRBV6-1 and TRBJ2-1; D possibly corresponds to TRBD1 (6 bases). There are 14 residues in the CDR3. V was cut by 6 bases and J by 5 bases, with 14 bases left in between. Germline V gives CDR1 MNHNS, CDR2 SASEGT. CDR3 nucleotide sequence: TGTGCCAGCAGACCCCTCGGACAGAACAATGAGCAGTTCTTC. The encoded protein is CASRPLGQNNEQFF.

The V call is TRBV2, the J call TRBJ2-4; 10 positions agree with TRBD1. Germline V gives CDR1 SNHLY, CDR2 FYNNEI. V shed 7 bases and J 6 bases; nucleotides not matched to a gene: 3. This CDR3 spans 13 amino acids. As DNA, the CDR3 is TGTGCCAGCACAGGACAGGGGGTAAACATTCAGTACTTC. This encodes CASTGQGVNIQYF.

CDR3 bases: TGCGCCAGCAGCCAAAAACCGGGACAGACTTCGGATACGCAGTATTTT. Translation: CASSQKPGQTSDTQYF. V is TRBV4-1 and J is TRBJ2-3; 7 positions match TRBD1. J was trimmed by 6 bases and V by 2 bases; bases with no gene match: 11. CDR3 size: 16 residues. The germline V gene has CDR1 MGHRA and CDR2 YSYEKL.

In this sample, this clonotype turned up a few times. The chain has TRBV5-1 and TRBJ2-7; 7 bases line up with TRBD1. This CDR3 spans 15 amino acids. Per germline, CDR1 SGHRS and CDR2 YFSETQ. V gave up 4 bases and J gave up 0 bases; unmatched junction bases: 7. CDR3 amino acids: CASSVEAGGSYEQYF. Here the CDR3 DNA reads TGCGCCAGCAGCGTGGAGGCAGGGGGCTCCTACGAGCAGTACTTC.

The gene calls are TRBV5-6 and TRBJ1-2; the match to TRBD1 covers 8 bases. The germline gives CDR1 SGHDT, CDR2 YYEEEE. The CDR3 loop spans 16 amino acids. The V segment lost 0 bases and the J segment 5 bases; nucleotides outside the gene matches: 9. CDR3 loop: CASSLGDRSSGYGYTF. Written as DNA, the CDR3 is TGTGCCAGCAGCTTGGGGGACAGGTCATCTGGATATGGCTACACCTTC.

This clonotype was counted only a few times. The chain has TRBV6-2 or TRBV6-3 and TRBJ2-1; D is ambiguous. Trimming shortened V by 6 bases and J by 10 bases, and 19 bases separated the two germline ends. Germline CDR1 reads MNHEY; CDR2 reads SVGEGT. CDR3 length: 14 residues. CDR3 amino acids: CASRRNGDFMEQFF. Written as DNA, the CDR3 is TGTGCCAGCAGGCGAAATGGAGATTTCATGGAGCAGTTCTTC.

In its sample, this clonotype was seen many times. The J gene is TRBJ2-5, the V gene TRBV5-1, with D tentatively TRBD2 (6 bases). There are 14 residues in the CDR3. V was clipped by 0 bases and J by 2 bases, with 8 bases between them. Germline V gene sequence: CDR1 SGHRS, CDR2 YFSETQ. CDR3 protein: CASSLDGGQETQYF. In DNA, the CDR3 is TGCGCCAGCAGCTTGGACGGGGGACAAGAGACCCAGTACTTC.

The chain recombines TRBV11-3 with TRBJ2-7; D is perhaps TRBD2 (6 bases). CDR1 is SGHNT, CDR2 YENEEA, per germline. Trimming removed 8 bases at V and 1 base at J, with 18 bases between. This CDR3 region has 15 residues. In nucleotides, the CDR3 is TGTGCCAGCGCCAGCCGGGAGCCTGTGTCCTACGAGCAGTACTTC. This encodes CASASREPVSYEQYF.

The gene calls are TRBV5-1 and TRBJ2-1; 9 nucleotides agree with TRBD2. CDR1 SGHRS and CDR2 YFSETQ come from the germline V gene. Unmatched junction bases numbered 7, after V lost 0 bases and J lost 9 bases. The CDR3 is 15 residues long. DNA for the CDR3: TGCGCCAGCAGCTTGGTCAAGCGGGAGGACGGTGAGCAGTTCTTC. Residues: CASSLVKREDGEQFF.

This sequence joins TRBV21-1 and TRBJ2-7; no check of the table's D call, TRBD1, against the DNA was made. TRBV21-1 is listed as a pseudogene. This CDR3 contains 13 residues. CDR3 sequence (DNA): TGTGCCGGGGGACGGGACGGAGCCTACGAGCAGTACTTC. This codes for CAGGRDGAYEQYF.